A single sample gave rise to the 25 T cell receptor beta chains below, sequenced in a study of T-cell memory formation after mild COVID-19. TCRdb re-analysed the 5' RACE reads in MiXCR, keeping a single row per CDR3 protein. The sample carries 200,000 or so distinct CDR3 sequences, 16% recorded once. Sequencing was carried out using PBMCs or a T cell subset sorted from them (not recorded which). These receptor sequences come from an adult woman who had mild COVID-19 (a few samples of this study predate the infection). Cell type and time point are not known.

The CDR3 DNA reads as TGTGCCACCAGTGACCGGGACATATCTGAGCAGTTCTTC. This translates into CATSDRDISEQFF. The V call is TRBV24-1, the J call TRBJ2-1; tentative D call: TRBD1 (6 bases). The CDR3 runs 13 residues. CDR1 is KGHDR and CDR2 is SFDVKD in the germline V gene. V was shortened by 4 bases and J by 9 bases, with 12 bases between the two germline ends.

This clonotype was observed a handful of times. The chain carries TRBV4-2 and TRBJ2-2, with 9 bases identical to TRBD1. Germline assignment: CDR1 LGHNA and CDR2 YNFKEQ. The junction had 8 bases not matched to a gene; V was cut back by 7 bases and J by 5 bases. This CDR3 has 15 amino acids. The CDR3 nucleotides are TGTGCCAGCACGCTAAACAGGGGGCAAACCGGGGAGCTGTTTTTT. Amino acid sequence: CASTLNRGQTGELFF.

There are a few counts of this clonotype. The chain employs TRBV11-3 and TRBJ2-5; 10 positions match TRBD2. The CDR3 spans 16 residues. The V and J ends lost 4 bases and 2 bases, in that order; junction bases with no gene match: 7. Germline CDR1 SGHNT, CDR2 YENEEA. CDR3 protein: CASSSRTSGKQETQYF. DNA of the CDR3: TGTGCCAGCAGCTCCCGGACTAGCGGAAAACAAGAGACCCAGTACTTC.

This clonotype has only one observation. This chain uses TRBV5-1 with TRBJ2-2, with a tentative D call TRBD2 (6 bases). The CDR3 runs to 16 residues. Germline V lookup: CDR1 SGHRS, CDR2 YFSETQ. V was clipped by 3 bases and J by 0 bases, with 12 bases between them. CDR3 sequence reads: CASSYYGGTNTGELFF. The CDR3 nucleotides read TGCGCCAGCAGCTATTACGGGGGTACGAACACCGGGGAGCTGTTTTTT.

The chain is built from TRBV7-6 and TRBJ2-2; 7 bases align to TRBD2. The CDR3 covers 16 residues. Germline CDR1 and CDR2: SGHVS and FNYEAQ. The trim removed 2 bases at V and 3 bases at J, leaving 6 bases unmatched. The CDR3 reads CASSLTAGTYTGELFF. The CDR3 DNA reads as TGTGCCAGCAGCTTAACAGCGGGGACTTACACCGGGGAGCTGTTTTTT.

The V gene is TRBV5-5, the J gene TRBJ2-6; D is uncertain. The CDR3 spans 16 residues. CDR1 is SGHKS and CDR2 is YYEKEE in the germline V gene (reference sequence). The ends were cut back, 0 bases at V and 1 base at J, with 8 bases in the middle. The CDR3 is CASSLAARSGANVLTF. DNA of the CDR3: TGTGCCAGCAGCTTGGCCGCGAGATCTGGGGCCAACGTCCTGACTTTC.

The V gene is TRBV12-3 or TRBV12-4, the J gene TRBJ2-1; weak D call: TRBD2 (6 bases). The V gene lost 4 bases and the J gene lost 14 bases, with 15 bases spanning the gap. CDR3 length: 12 residues. In DNA, the CDR3 is TGTGCCAGCAGTTATACCGGGACTCATAAGTTCTTC. Amino acid sequence: CASSYTGTHKFF.

This clonotype came up many times. The chain uses TRBV7-2 and TRBJ1-5, with D hard to call. The CDR3 sequence is 13 residues long. Trimming removed 2 bases from V and 2 bases from J, with 4 bases in between. The germline gives CDR1 SGHTA, CDR2 FQGNSA. The CDR3 nucleotides read TGTGCCAGCAGCTTAAGGGGCAATCAGCCCCAGCATTTT. This sequence encodes CASSLRGNQPQHF.

This clonotype was counted at least ten times. The genes are TRBV12-3 or TRBV12-4 and TRBJ2-5, with TRBD2 matching over 13 bases. The V segment lost 3 bases and the J segment 5 bases; nucleotides outside the gene matches: 18. The length of the CDR3 is 20 residues. CDR3 DNA: TGTGCCAGCAGTTTTCGCCCCCCGGGACTAGCGGGGCCGACTCGGGAGACCCAGTACTTC. As protein: CASSFRPPGLAGPTRETQYF.

This clonotype occurred a few times. The CDR3 protein is CASSSTVPTGELFF. In DNA form, the CDR3 reads TGTGCCAGCAGTTCTACAGTACCGACCGGGGAGCTGTTTTTT. The V gene is TRBV2, the J gene TRBJ2-2; no firm D call. From germline, CDR1 is SNHLY and CDR2 FYNNEI. The CDR3 runs 14 residues. Trimming removed 5 bases from V and 5 bases from J, with 12 bases in between.

This clonotype was counted between two and nine times. The chain carries TRBV12-3 or TRBV12-4 and TRBJ2-7; no firm D call. The V end was cut by 3 bases, the J end by 3 bases, with 9 bases between. The CDR3 is made up of 13 amino acids. This chain's CDR3 is CASSLLILYEQYF. CDR3 bases: TGTGCCAGCAGTTTGTTAATTCTCTACGAGCAGTACTTC.

This clonotype came up a few times. V usage is TRBV11-2 and J usage is TRBJ2-5; D ambiguous. This CDR3 has 14 residues. The V gene lost 4 bases and the J gene lost 2 bases, with 11 bases spanning the gap. Germline V CDR1 and CDR2: SGHAT, FQNNGV. The CDR3 spells CASSSGGKQETQYF. CDR3 sequence (DNA): TGTGCCAGCAGCTCCGGTGGGAAACAAGAGACCCAGTACTTC.

This clonotype was found a few times. The genes are TRBV20-1 and TRBJ1-4; TRBD1 might be the D (5 bases). V gave up 1 base and J gave up 4 bases, with 13 bases separating them. This CDR3 contains 15 residues. From germline, CDR1 is DFQATT and CDR2 SNEGSKA (reference sequence). The CDR3 nucleotides read TGCAGTGCTAGAGCCACCACAGGTTATAATGAAAAACTGTTTTTT. It specifies CSARATTGYNEKLFF.

The genes are TRBV6-1 and TRBJ1-2; 9 bases agree with TRBD1. This CDR3 has 14 amino acids. Germline V lookup: CDR1 MNHNS, CDR2 SASEGT. The V segment lost 7 bases and the J segment 0 bases; nucleotides outside the gene matches: 3. The CDR3 protein is CASTRDRANYGYTF. CDR3 sequence (DNA): TGTGCCAGCACCCGGGACAGGGCTAACTATGGCTACACCTTC.

The chain combines TRBV5-5 with TRBJ2-7; 7 positions match TRBD1. The CDR3 is made up of 18 amino acids. V lost 0 bases, J lost 0 bases, and 12 bases stayed unmatched. Germline CDR1 and CDR2: SGHKS and YYEKEE (reference sequence). The CDR3 region has the DNA TGTGCCAGCAGCTTGGGACTACGACCGGGACAGAGCTCCTACGAGCAGTACTTC. Encoded protein: CASSLGLRPGQSSYEQYF.

The rearrangement links TRBV7-2 to TRBJ2-2; possibly TRBD1 for D (6 bases). Between the trimmed V and J ends, which lost 3 bases and 0 bases, there was a span of 8 bases. The CDR3 consists of 15 residues. The germline CDR1 and CDR2 sequences are SGHTA and FQGNSA. The CDR3 DNA sequence: TGTGCCAGCAGCTTTCAGGGGACGAACACCGGGGAGCTGTTTTTT. Translated: CASSFQGTNTGELFF. Filled out from reference TRBV7-2 and TRBJ2-2, the complete variable domain reads GAGVSQSPSNKVTEKGKDVELRCDPISGHTALYWYRQSLGQGLEFLIYFQGNSAPDKSGLPSDRFSAERTGGSVSTLTIQRTQQEDSAVYLCASSFQGTNTGELFFGEGSRLTVL.

This clonotype was found a few times. J is TRBJ1-2 and V is TRBV20-1, with D possibly matching TRBD1 (6 bases). V was trimmed by 3 bases and J by 8 bases, leaving 16 bases between them. The CDR3 spans 13 residues. Germline V gene data show CDR1 as DFQATT and CDR2 as SNEGSKA (reference sequence). The CDR3 region has the DNA TGCAGTGCTAGTGATGTGTACAGGGAGGGCTACACCTTC. Residues: CSASDVYREGYTF.

The chain is built from TRBV6-1 and TRBJ2-5; no clear D gene. The CDR3 consists of 15 residues. Germline CDR1 and CDR2: MNHNS and SASEGT. V was pared by 1 base and J by 4 bases, with 13 bases between. The CDR3 reads CASSEVWQMRETQYF. The CDR3 nucleotides are TGTGCCAGCAGTGAAGTGTGGCAGATGCGAGAGACCCAGTACTTC.

This clonotype was detected ten times or more. This CDR3 reads CASSDSIGRRSYNEQFF. In DNA, the CDR3 is TGTGCCAGCAGCGATTCAATAGGGCGGCGCTCCTACAATGAGCAGTTCTTC. The V call is TRBV7-8, the J call TRBJ2-1; unclear D gene. This CDR3 has 17 amino acids. V lost 5 bases and J 0 bases, leaving 17 bases between the germline ends. Germline-derived CDR1 and CDR2 are SGHVS and FQNEAQ.

The chain carries TRBV6-6 and TRBJ2-7, with TRBD2 identical over 12 bases. The CDR3 length is 16 residues. Germline V CDR1 and CDR2: MNHNY, SVGAGI (reference sequence). With V trimmed by 5 bases and J by 5 bases, 10 bases remained unmatched. In nucleotides, the CDR3 is TGTGCCAGCAGTACCCGTGGACTAGCGGGATGGGACGAGCAGTACTTC. Protein sequence: CASSTRGLAGWDEQYF.

This clonotype was counted at least ten times. The rearrangement uses TRBV9 and TRBJ2-1, with D unclear. Germline loops: CDR1 SGDLS, CDR2 YYNGEE. The V and J ends lost 4 bases and 4 bases respectively, with 3 bases between them. CDR3 size: 11 residues. The chain's CDR3 is CASSIYNEQFF. The CDR3 nucleotides read TGTGCCAGCAGCATATACAATGAGCAGTTCTTC.

The chain has TRBV20-1 and TRBJ2-1; weak D call: TRBD1 (6 bases). Trimming pared 7 bases from V and 11 bases from J, leaving 15 bases between. Germline-derived CDR1 and CDR2 are DFQATT and SNEGSKA (reference sequence). CDR3 length equals 11 residues. The CDR3 here is CSVVQGPQQFF. CDR3 nucleotide sequence: TGCAGTGTTGTACAGGGTCCACAGCAGTTCTTC.

This clonotype was detected a few times. V and J are TRBV6-2 or TRBV6-3 and TRBJ2-5, with 9 bases that match TRBD2. CDR3 size: 14 residues. Germline lookup yields CDR1 MNHEY and CDR2 SVGEGT. The CDR3 sequence: CDGPSAGGPETQYF. In DNA form, the CDR3 reads TGTGACGGCCCTTCCGCGGGGGGGCCAGAGACCCAGTACTTC.

The rearrangement joins TRBV5-1 to TRBJ2-2; no clear D. Germline CDR1 reads SGHRS; CDR2 reads YFSETQ. The CDR3 has 15 amino acids. Trimming took off 1 base at V and 4 bases at J, with 11 bases between the two ends. CDR3 coding DNA: TGCGCCAGCAGCTTGACAAGGACCCCCACCGGGGAGCTGTTTTTT. It is translated as CASSLTRTPTGELFF.

This clonotype was found a few times. This chain uses TRBV4-3 with TRBJ2-1, with 11 positions matching TRBD2. V was clipped by 6 bases and J by 7 bases; unmatched bases: 2. Looked up from germline, CDR1 is LGHNA and CDR2 is YSLEER. The CDR3 is 13 amino acids. The CDR3 is CASRLAGENEQFF. The CDR3 coding sequence is TGCGCCAGCAGACTAGCGGGAGAAAATGAGCAGTTCTTC.